This TCR beta chain appears in the sequencing data of a study of PD-L1 blockade in urothelial cancer. Only in-frame clones appear in the TCRdb table, and some are missing; sequencing was by immunoSEQ multiplex PCR. The sample contains under 95,000 clones, around 83% of which appear only once. The junction had 10 bases not matched to a gene; V was cut back by 11 bases and J by 5 bases. The V gene's germline CDR1 is ENHRY and CDR2 SYGVKD. The CDR3 is made up of 15 amino acids. Described time point: pretreatment peripheral blood. The chain carries TRBV10-3 and TRBJ1-4; 11 bases are a match to TRBD1. Sequencing used PBMCs, obtained around atezolizumab (anti-PD-L1) treatment. This sequence was found in a man in his fifties or sixties with urothelial cancer. The CDR3 bases are TGTGCCTCCAGGACAGGGGGCTCATCAAATGAAAAACTGTTTTTT. This translates into CASRTGGSSNEKLFF.